What follows are 26 T cell receptor beta chains derived from one specimen sequenced in a study of vaccination and CD4 T cells after COVID-19. No cognate antigen is known for these TCRs. The study sequenced cultured CD4+ T cell DNA using the Oncomine TCR Beta short-read assay. TCRdb reprocessed the PCR reads via MiXCR and lists one record per CDR3 protein. The table lists 15,000 to 20,000 distinct CDR3 sequences, roughly two fifths of them singletons. The treatment denotes: roughly 10-day PBMC culture with coronavirus spike peptide pools or control peptides (ViraFEST assay). The specimen comprised CD4+ T cells from blood, cultured in vitro, sampled after SARS-CoV-2 vaccination. All receptors derive from a human donor who had recovered from COVID-19.

The chain combines TRBV2 with TRBJ2-5, with a tentative D call TRBD2 (6 bases). Germline V CDR1 and CDR2: SNHLY, FYNNEI. Trimming took 6 bases from V and 9 from J, leaving 23 bases between them. This CDR3 spans 15 amino acids. CDR3 loop: CASRTPGLGAGPQYF. Here the CDR3 DNA reads TGTGCCAGCAGAACACCGGGACTCGGGGCCGGGCCCCAGTACTTC.

This chain links TRBV19 with TRBJ2-3, with D uncertain. This CDR3 comprises 12 residues. The germline CDR1 and CDR2 sequences are LNHDA and SQIVND (reference sequence). Deletions cut 6 bases from V and 6 bases from J, with 10 bases between. CDR3 DNA: TGTGCCAGTAGAATCTCCGGGGATACGCAGTATTTT. This sequence encodes CASRISGDTQYF.

The rearrangement joins TRBV7-6 to TRBJ2-2, with 10 bases fitting TRBD1. The CDR3 consists of 17 residues. Trimming cost V 5 bases and J 3 bases; bases outside gene matches: 9. CDR1 is SGHVS and CDR2 is FNYEAQ in the germline V gene. The CDR3 coding sequence is TGTGCCAGCAGCCAGCTACCGACAGGGGGCCACACCGGGGAGCTGTTTTTT. Protein product: CASSQLPTGGHTGELFF.

In its sample, this clonotype is medium-sized. This chain joins TRBV7-9 and TRBJ1-2; D remains unclear. The length of the CDR3 is 13 residues. Germline CDR1 and CDR2: SEHNR and FQNEAQ (reference sequence). V lost 3 bases to trimming and J lost 7 bases, with 12 bases between them. CDR3 bases: TGTGCCAGCAGCTTGGGTTCAGGCCTTGGCTACACCTTC. This translates into CASSLGSGLGYTF.

This clonotype was counted only a few times. The V and J genes are TRBV20-1 and TRBJ2-7, with 12 positions matching TRBD1. V lost 6 bases to trimming and J lost 4 bases; unmatched junction nucleotides: 10. This CDR3 contains 15 residues. The germline V gene has CDR1 DFQATT and CDR2 SNEGSKA (reference sequence). CDR3 in amino acids: CSASPGQGAAYEQYF. The CDR3 nucleotides read TGCAGTGCAAGCCCGGGACAGGGGGCCGCGTACGAGCAGTACTTC.

V is TRBV7-8 and J is TRBJ2-3; D is unresolved. The CDR3 has 16 amino acids. Germline loops: CDR1 SGHVS, CDR2 FQNEAQ. Deletions cut 1 base from V and 2 bases from J, with 13 bases between. For the CDR3, the DNA is TGTGCCAGCAGCTTAGTTTCCGGCGGAGACACAGATACGCAGTATTTT. This translates into CASSLVSGGDTDTQYF.

By proportion, this clonotype is medium-sized. The V gene is TRBV6-2 or TRBV6-3, the J gene TRBJ1-2, with 8 bases aligning to TRBD1. The germline CDR1 and CDR2 sequences are MNHEY and SVGEGT. Unmatched junction bases numbered 6, after V lost 6 bases and J lost 6 bases. This CDR3 has 13 amino acids. CDR3 protein: CASRKTGEDGYTF. The CDR3 nucleotides read TGTGCCAGCAGAAAGACAGGGGAGGATGGCTACACCTTC.

This clonotype was observed a few times. The V call is TRBV19, the J call TRBJ1-2; D might be TRBD1 (5 bases). Between the trimmed V and J ends, which lost 3 bases and 4 bases, there was a span of 9 bases. CDR3 length: 13 amino acids. CDR1 is LNHDA and CDR2 is SQIVND in the germline V gene (reference sequence). DNA for the CDR3: TGTGCCAGTAGTATGGTACAGGCCTATGGCTACACCTTC. This encodes CASSMVQAYGYTF.

The chain joins TRBV6-1 to TRBJ1-1; possible D gene TRBD1, 6 bases. V lost 6 bases, J lost 5 bases, and 13 bases lay in between. Germline CDR1 and CDR2: MNHNS and SASEGT. The CDR3 spans 13 residues. This CDR3 reads CASRGQGGTEAFF. The CDR3 DNA reads TGTGCCAGCAGGGGACAAGGCGGGACTGAAGCTTTCTTT.

This rearrangement joins TRBV6-2 or TRBV6-3 to TRBJ2-7, with 9 bases matching TRBD2. The germline gives CDR1 MNHEY, CDR2 SVGEGT. This CDR3 is 15 amino acids long. V trimming: 7 bases; J trimming: 4 bases; junction bases outside the gene matches: 11. The CDR3 DNA sequence: TGTGCCAGCACCCCTAAAGCGGGAGGCACGTACGAGCAGTACTTC. Amino acid sequence: CASTPKAGGTYEQYF.

This clonotype has just a few counts. The chain has TRBV19 and TRBJ1-6; D is perhaps TRBD1 (6 bases). The ends were cut back, 6 bases at V and 8 bases at J, with 14 bases in the middle. The CDR3 has 14 residues. Germline lookup yields CDR1 LNHDA and CDR2 SQIVND (reference sequence). CDR3 protein: CASSPQGLDSPLHF. CDR3 DNA sequence: TGTGCCAGTAGCCCCCAGGGGCTGGATTCACCCCTCCACTTT.

The V call is TRBV20-1, the J call TRBJ2-3; 12 nucleotides align to TRBD2. The V gene's germline CDR1 is DFQATT and CDR2 SNEGSKA (reference sequence). After removal of 5 bases from V and 4 bases from J, the junction contained 7 bases not matched to a gene. The CDR3 is 15 residues long. DNA of the CDR3: TGCAGTGCTTACCGACTAGCGGGAGCAGCAGATACGCAGTATTTT. It yields the protein CSAYRLAGAADTQYF.

The chain combines TRBV7-2 with TRBJ2-5; TRBD2 aligns across 13 bases. Trimming at V came to 5 bases and at J to 4 bases, leaving 4 bases not matched to a gene. Per germline, CDR1 SGHTA and CDR2 FQGNSA. CDR3 size: 15 residues. The CDR3 DNA follows: TGTGCCAGCAGCCTGAGACTAGCGGGAGGAGAGACCCAGTACTTC. It yields the protein CASSLRLAGGETQYF.

This rearrangement joins TRBV19 to TRBJ1-5; a possible D gene is TRBD1 (5 bases). This CDR3 is 15 amino acids long. The germline V gene has CDR1 LNHDA and CDR2 SQIVND (reference sequence). V lost 1 base, J lost 0 bases, and 7 bases lay in between. The CDR3 nucleotides are TGTGCCAGTAGTATAGCGGACATTAGCAATCAGCCCCAGCATTTT. This translates into CASSIADISNQPQHF.

This clonotype was detected only once. V gene TRBV6-2 or TRBV6-3 combines with J gene TRBJ1-6; D uncertain. The CDR3 loop spans 16 amino acids. V was trimmed by 2 bases and J by 5 bases, leaving 13 bases between them. Germline loops: CDR1 MNHEY, CDR2 SVGEGT. The CDR3 loop is CASSYRSTRNNSPLHF. CDR3 bases: TGTGCCAGCAGTTACCGCTCAACAAGGAATAATTCACCCCTCCACTTT.

The J gene is TRBJ1-1, the V gene TRBV7-2; D gene uncertain. There are 12 residues in the CDR3. Deletions cut 6 bases from V and 0 bases from J, with 5 bases between. Per germline, CDR1 SGHTA and CDR2 FQGNSA. CDR3 amino acids: CASRKMNTEAFF. The CDR3 bases are TGTGCCAGCAGGAAGATGAACACTGAAGCTTTCTTT.

The genes are TRBV20-1 and TRBJ1-1; D is possibly TRBD1 (6 bases). Germline CDR1 DFQATT, CDR2 SNEGSKA (reference sequence). This CDR3 is 15 amino acids long. Trimming cost V 1 base and J 3 bases, with 15 bases left between them. The DNA of the CDR3 is TGCAGTGCTAGAGTTCCCGGAGGGGGGTACACTGAAGCTTTCTTT. Its protein is CSARVPGGGYTEAFF.

This clonotype was detected a few times. The chain links TRBV11-1 to TRBJ2-6; 12 bases align to TRBD2. The CDR3 spans 16 residues. Per germline, CDR1 SGHAT and CDR2 FQDESV (reference sequence). Germline trimming cut 0 bases from V and 12 bases from J; bases unmatched to any gene: 6. The CDR3 sequence: CASSLALAGGIGVLTF. Written as DNA, the CDR3 is TGTGCCAGCAGCTTAGCGCTAGCGGGAGGGATTGGCGTCCTGACTTTC.

This chain uses TRBV20-1 with TRBJ1-1; the D is unclear. Germline V gene lookup returns CDR1 DFQATT and CDR2 SNEGSKA (reference sequence). Trimming stripped 6 bases from V and 3 bases from J, with 11 bases between. There are 12 residues in the CDR3. The CDR3 coding sequence is TGCAGTGCCCACCTTCGGGACACTGAAGCTTTCTTT. It codes for CSAHLRDTEAFF.

By sample share, this clonotype is medium-sized (0.01 to 0.1%). The rearrangement links TRBV2 to TRBJ1-1; 9 bases agree with TRBD1. V shed 5 bases and J 4 bases; nucleotides not matched to a gene: 5. Germline V CDR1 and CDR2: SNHLY, FYNNEI. This CDR3 has 14 amino acids. CDR3 DNA: TGTGCCAGCAGTACAGGGGGCGGATCCACTGAAGCTTTCTTT. Translation: CASSTGGGSTEAFF. Drawing the rest from reference TRBV2 and TRBJ1-1, the complete variable domain is EPEVTQTPSHQVTQMGQEVILRCVPISNHLYFYWYRQILGQKVEFLVSFYNNEISEKSEIFDDQFSVERPDGSNFTLKIRSTKLEDSAMYFCASSTGGGSTEAFFGQGTRLTVV.

The chain couples TRBV29-1 to TRBJ1-1; possibly TRBD1 for D (5 bases). Deletions cut 4 bases from V and 0 bases from J, with 9 bases between. This CDR3 spans 13 amino acids. Germline loops: CDR1 SQVTM, CDR2 ANQGSEA. The CDR3: CSVAQAMNTEAFF. DNA of the CDR3: TGCAGCGTTGCACAGGCTATGAACACTGAAGCTTTCTTT.

This clonotype was seen more than once but under ten times. The chain couples TRBV7-7 to TRBJ2-2, with 7 bases identical to TRBD1. Per the germline V gene, CDR1 is SSHAT and CDR2 is FNYEAQ (reference sequence). With 5 bases clipped from V and 1 base from J, the junction kept 4 bases outside the gene matches. This CDR3 region has 15 residues. DNA for the CDR3: TGTGCCAGCAGCCATAGACAGGGGAACACCGGGGAGCTGTTTTTT. Its translation: CASSHRQGNTGELFF. Supplemented by reference TRBV7-7 and TRBJ2-2, the full variable domain reads GAGVSQSPRYKVTKRGQDVTLRCDPISSHATLYWYQQALGQGPEFLTYFNYEAQPDKSGLPSDRFSAERPEGSISTLTIQRTEQRDSAMYRCASSHRQGNTGELFFGEGSRLTVL.

V and J are TRBV6-2 or TRBV6-3 and TRBJ1-2; D might be TRBD1 (6 bases). Trimming removed 2 bases from V and 4 bases from J, with 8 bases in between. CDR3 length: 13 residues. Germline loops: CDR1 MNHEY, CDR2 SVGEGT. CDR3 DNA: TGTGCCAGCAGTTACCAGGGGATCTATGGCTACACCTTC. It encodes CASSYQGIYGYTF.

This clonotype was seen a handful of times. The CDR3 DNA is TGCAGTGCGGATAGACAGGCGAACACTGAAGCTTTCTTT. As protein: CSADRQANTEAFF. The chain has TRBV20-1 and TRBJ1-1, with a possible D match to TRBD1 (6 bases). Germline V CDR1 and CDR2: DFQATT, SNEGSKA (reference sequence). The CDR3 length is 13 residues. With 6 bases removed from V and 1 base from J, the gap between germline ends came to 12 bases.

The chain joins TRBV7-2 to TRBJ2-6; D unresolved. V was clipped by 2 bases and J by 1 base, with 6 bases between them. Germline loops: CDR1 SGHTA, CDR2 FQGNSA. This CDR3 spans 15 amino acids. DNA of the CDR3: TGTGCCAGCAGCTTAAGTCTATCTGGGGCCAACGTCCTGACTTTC. It codes for CASSLSLSGANVLTF.

This chain connects TRBV7-9 to TRBJ2-3, with 9 bases identical to TRBD2. The V gene end was trimmed by 3 bases and the J gene end by 6 bases; junction bases not matched to a gene: 13. This CDR3 contains 17 residues. Germline values: CDR1 SEHNR, CDR2 FQNEAQ (reference sequence). In DNA form, the CDR3 reads TGTGCCAGCAGCTTCTTTAGGACTAGCGACGGTCGGGATACGCAGTATTTT. Translated, it gives CASSFFRTSDGRDTQYF.